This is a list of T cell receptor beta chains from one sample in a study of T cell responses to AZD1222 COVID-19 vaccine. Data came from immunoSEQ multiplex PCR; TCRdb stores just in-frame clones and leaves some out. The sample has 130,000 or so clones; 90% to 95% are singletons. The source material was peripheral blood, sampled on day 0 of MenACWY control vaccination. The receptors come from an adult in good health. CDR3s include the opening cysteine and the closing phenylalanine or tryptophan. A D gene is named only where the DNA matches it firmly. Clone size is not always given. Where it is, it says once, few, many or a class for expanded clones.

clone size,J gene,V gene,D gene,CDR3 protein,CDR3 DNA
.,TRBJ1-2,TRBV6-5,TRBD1,CASNPTGVYGYTF,TGTGCCAGCAATCCGACAGGGGTCTATGGCTACACCTTC
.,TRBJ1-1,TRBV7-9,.,CASSLMVMNTEAFF,TGTGCCAGCAGCTTAATGGTCATGAACACTGAAGCTTTCTTT
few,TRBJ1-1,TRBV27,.,CARPNPTGINTEAFF,TGTGCCAGGCCAAATCCCACAGGGATAAACACTGAAGCTTTCTTT
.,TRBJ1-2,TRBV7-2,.,CASSSLTYGYTF,TGTGCCAGCAGCTCCCTGACCTATGGCTACACCTTC
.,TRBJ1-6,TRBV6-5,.,CASSYTTRGRRSPLHF,TGTGCCAGCAGTTACACGACCAGGGGAAGGCGCTCACCCCTCCACTTT
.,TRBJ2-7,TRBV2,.,CASSRLLNEQYF,TGTGCCAGCAGTCGATTATTGAACGAGCAGTACTTC
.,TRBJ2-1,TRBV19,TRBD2,CATKLSGRDNEQFF,TGTGCCACTAAACTTAGCGGGAGGGACAATGAGCAGTTCTTC
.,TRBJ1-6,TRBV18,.,CASSPGYNSPLHF,TGTGCCAGCTCACCGGGTTATAATTCACCCCTCCACTTT
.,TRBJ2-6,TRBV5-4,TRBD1,CASSPRTGNSGANVLTF,TGTGCCAGCAGCCCACGGACAGGGAACTCTGGGGCCAACGTCCTGACTTTC
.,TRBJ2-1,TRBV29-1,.,CSGLTGSSYNEQFF,TGCAGCGGTTTAACAGGGAGCTCCTACAATGAGCAGTTCTTC
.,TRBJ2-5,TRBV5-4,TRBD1,CASSLTGVVETQYF,TGTGCCAGCAGCTTAACAGGGGTCGTAGAGACCCAGTACTTC
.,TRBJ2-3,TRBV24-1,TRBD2,CATSDRSGSPADTQYF,TGTGCCACCAGTGATCGTAGCGGGAGCCCCGCAGATACGCAGTATTTT
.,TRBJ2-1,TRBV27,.,CASSLLPASYNEQFF,TGTGCCAGCAGTTTATTACCAGCCTCCTACAATGAGCAGTTCTTC
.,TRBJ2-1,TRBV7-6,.,CASSLYEGEGEQFF,TGTGCCAGCAGCTTATATGAGGGAGAGGGTGAGCAGTTCTTC